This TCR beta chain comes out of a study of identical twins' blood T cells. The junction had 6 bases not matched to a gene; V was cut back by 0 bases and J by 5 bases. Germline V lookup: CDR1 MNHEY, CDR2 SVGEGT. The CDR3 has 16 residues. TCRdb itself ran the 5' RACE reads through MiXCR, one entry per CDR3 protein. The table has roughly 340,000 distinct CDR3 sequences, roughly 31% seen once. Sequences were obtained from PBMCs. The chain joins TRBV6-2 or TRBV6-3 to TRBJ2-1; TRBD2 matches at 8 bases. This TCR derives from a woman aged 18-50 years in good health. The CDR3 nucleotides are TGTGCCAGCAGTTACTCCAACGGGAGGGCCAACAATGAGCAGTTCTTC. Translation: CASSYSNGRANNEQFF.